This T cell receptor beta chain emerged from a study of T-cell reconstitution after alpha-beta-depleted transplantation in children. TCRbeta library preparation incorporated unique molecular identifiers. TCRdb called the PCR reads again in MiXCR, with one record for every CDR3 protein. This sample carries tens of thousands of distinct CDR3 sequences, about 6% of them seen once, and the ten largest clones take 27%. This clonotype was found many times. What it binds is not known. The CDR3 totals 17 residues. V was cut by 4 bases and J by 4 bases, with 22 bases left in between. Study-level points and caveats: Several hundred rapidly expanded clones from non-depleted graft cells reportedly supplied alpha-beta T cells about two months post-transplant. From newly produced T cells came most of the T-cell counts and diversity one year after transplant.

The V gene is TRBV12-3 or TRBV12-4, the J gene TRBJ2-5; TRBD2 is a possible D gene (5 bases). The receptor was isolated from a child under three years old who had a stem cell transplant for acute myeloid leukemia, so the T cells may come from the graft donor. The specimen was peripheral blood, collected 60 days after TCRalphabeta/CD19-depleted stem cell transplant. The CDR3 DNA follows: TGTGCCAGCAGTTCTTACCCGGGAACCAAGGAACGAGAGACCCAGTACTTC. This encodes CASSSYPGTKERETQYF.